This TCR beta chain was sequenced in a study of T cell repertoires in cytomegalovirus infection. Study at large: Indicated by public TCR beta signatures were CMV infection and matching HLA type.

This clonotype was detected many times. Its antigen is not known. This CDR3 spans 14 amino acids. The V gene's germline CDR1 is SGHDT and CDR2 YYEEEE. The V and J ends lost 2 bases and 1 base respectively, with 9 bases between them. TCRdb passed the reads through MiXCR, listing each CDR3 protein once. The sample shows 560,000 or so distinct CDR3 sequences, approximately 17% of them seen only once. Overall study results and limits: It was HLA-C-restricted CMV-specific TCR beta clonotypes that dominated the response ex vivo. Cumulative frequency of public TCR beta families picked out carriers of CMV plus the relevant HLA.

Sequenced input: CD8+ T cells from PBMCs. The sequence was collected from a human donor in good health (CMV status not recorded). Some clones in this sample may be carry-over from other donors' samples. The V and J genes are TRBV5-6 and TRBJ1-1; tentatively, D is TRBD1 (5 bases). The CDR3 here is CASSFGDENTEAFF. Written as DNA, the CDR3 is TGTGCCAGCAGCTTCGGGGACGAGAACACTGAAGCTTTCTTT.